This T cell receptor beta chain came from a study of blood T cell repertoires in COVID-19. Study details: Acute and convalescent COVID-19 specimens originated in the United States, Italy and Spain. Sample material is recorded as cDNA or gDNA derived from T cells, B-cell-depleted T cells, or PBMCs.

Generated by immunoSEQ multiplex PCR, the TCRdb table keeps only in-frame clones and is missing some. Here the sample spans 35,000 or so clones, 90% being singletons. This clone appeared a single time. The sequence came from a man aged 65-85 years with acute or convalescent COVID-19. The sequencing sample was made of peripheral blood.

As DNA, the CDR3 is TGTGCCAGCTCACCTACTATGACCGGGACAGGGAAAGGTAGTGGCTACACCTTC. It encodes CASSPTMTGTGKGSGYTF. The V call is TRBV18, the J call TRBJ1-2, with 9 bases fitting TRBD1. Germline CDR1 is KGHSH and CDR2 is LQKENI. This CDR3 contains 18 residues. The V and J ends lost 3 bases and 7 bases, in that order; junction bases with no gene match: 18. Full variable domain (outside the CDR3, taken from reference TRBV18 and TRBJ1-2): NAGVMQNPRHLVRRRGQEARLRCSPMKGHSHVYWYRQLPEEGLKFMVYLQKENIIDESGMPKERFSAEFPKEGPSILRIQQVVRGDSAAYFCASSPTMTGTGKGSGYTFGSGTRLTVV.